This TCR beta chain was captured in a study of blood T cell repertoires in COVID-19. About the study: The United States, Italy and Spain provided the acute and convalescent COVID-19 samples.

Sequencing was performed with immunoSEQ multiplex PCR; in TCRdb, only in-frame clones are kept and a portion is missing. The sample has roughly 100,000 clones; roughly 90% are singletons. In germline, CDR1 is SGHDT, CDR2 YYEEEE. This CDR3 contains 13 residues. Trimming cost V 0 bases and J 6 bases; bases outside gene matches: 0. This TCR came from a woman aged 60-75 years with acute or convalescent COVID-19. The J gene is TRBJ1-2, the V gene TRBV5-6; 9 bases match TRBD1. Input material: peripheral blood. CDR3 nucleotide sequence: TGTGCCAGCAGCTTGGACAGGGGGCATGGCTACACCTTC. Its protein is CASSLDRGHGYTF.